The 18 T cell receptor beta chains below were found in one sample sequenced in a study of T-cell reconstitution after alpha-beta-depleted transplantation in children. Library preparation (for TCRbeta) was performed with unique molecular identifiers. TCRdb analysed the PCR reads with MiXCR anew, one entry per CDR3 protein. The top ten clones hold 28% of a sample with just over 950,000 distinct CDR3 sequences, around 30% of them seen once. Sequences were derived from PBMCs, mostly from graft donor cells, sampled 360 days after TCRalphabeta/CD19-depleted stem cell transplant. Receptors were obtained from a boy in the first two years of life who had a stem cell transplant for SCID, so the T cells may come from the graft donor.

Only a few counts were recorded for this clonotype. The chain employs TRBV5-5 and TRBJ2-3, with D possibly TRBD2 on 7 matching bases. This CDR3 has 18 residues. The V gene lost 1 base and the J gene lost 0 bases, with 18 bases spanning the gap. Looked up from germline, CDR1 is SGHKS and CDR2 is YYEKEE (reference sequence). DNA for the CDR3: TGTGCCAGCAGCTTGTTCGCGGGGGCCGTATCTAGCACAGATACGCAGTATTTT. Protein: CASSLFAGAVSSTDTQYF.

The genes are TRBV5-1 and TRBJ2-3; 7 bases map to TRBD1. Losses at the gene ends were 4 bases for V and 6 bases for J; bases not matched to a gene: 8. CDR1 is SGHRS, CDR2 YFSETQ, per germline. The CDR3 extends over 14 amino acids. The CDR3 DNA sequence: TGCGCCAGCAGCGGGGGACAGACCCATGATACGCAGTATTTT. Its protein is CASSGGQTHDTQYF. The whole variable domain, filled in from reference TRBV5-1 and TRBJ2-3, reads KAGVTQTPRYLIKTRGQQVTLSCSPISGHRSVSWYQQTPGQGLQFLFEYFSETQRNKGNFPGRFSGRQFSNSRSEMNVSTLELGDSALYLCASSGGQTHDTQYFGPGTRLTVL.

This clonotype appeared a few times. The gene calls are TRBV7-3 and TRBJ2-3; possible D gene TRBD1, 6 bases. V lost 2 bases to trimming and J lost 2 bases, with 11 bases between them. CDR1 SGHTA and CDR2 FQGTGA come from the germline V gene. This CDR3 is built from 15 residues. CDR3 DNA: TGTGCCAGCAGCTTAGAGGGGGTGACCACAGATACGCAGTATTTT. Its translation is CASSLEGVTTDTQYF. The full variable domain, with the rest looked up from reference TRBV7-3 and TRBJ2-3, is GAGVSQTPSNKVTEKGKYVELRCDPISGHTALYWYRQSLGQGPEFLIYFQGTGAADDSGLPNDRFFAVRPEGSVSTLKIQRTERGDSAVYLCASSLEGVTTDTQYFGPGTRLTVL.

In nucleotides, the CDR3 is TGTGCCACCAGCAGTAATTCGGGACTAGCGGTACAAAATGAGCAGTTCTTC. It yields the protein CATSSNSGLAVQNEQFF. The chain carries TRBV15 and TRBJ2-1, with 11 bases fitting TRBD2. CDR1 LNHNV and CDR2 YYDKDF come from the germline V gene (reference sequence). Trimming at V came to 3 bases and at J to 7 bases, leaving 11 bases not matched to a gene. The CDR3 runs 17 residues.

The chain carries TRBV11-2 and TRBJ2-4; 8 bases are a match to TRBD2. CDR3 length equals 13 residues. Germline assignment: CDR1 SGHAT and CDR2 FQNNGV. V trimming: 3 bases; J trimming: 5 bases; junction bases outside the gene matches: 0. CDR3 nucleotides: TGTGCCAGCAGCTTCGGGGGGGAAAACATTCAGTACTTC. It translates to CASSFGGENIQYF.

The chain couples TRBV4-1 to TRBJ2-2; D not certain. Trimming took off 1 base at V and 4 bases at J, with 13 bases between the two ends. Germline CDR1 and CDR2: MGHRA and YSYEKL. This CDR3 comprises 16 residues. The CDR3 here is CASSQVRAGGTGELFF. The CDR3 region has the DNA TGCGCCAGCAGCCAAGTACGAGCAGGTGGCACCGGGGAGCTGTTTTTT.

This clonotype has more than one count but fewer than ten. The V gene is TRBV24-1, the J gene TRBJ1-5; no clear D. V lost 4 bases and J lost 5, with 14 bases in between. The length of the CDR3 is 15 residues. The germline V gene encodes CDR1 KGHDR and CDR2 SFDVKD. CDR3 residues: CATSDRAGVDQPQHF. The CDR3 DNA sequence: TGTGCCACCAGTGACCGTGCTGGGGTAGATCAGCCCCAGCATTTT.

The chain carries TRBV12-3 or TRBV12-4 and TRBJ1-1; no clear D. Trimming cost V 1 base and J 8 bases, with 8 bases left between them. The CDR3 runs to 12 residues. In DNA, the CDR3 is TGTGCCAGCAGTTTAGGGTTTCCAGAAGCTTTCTTT. It codes for CASSLGFPEAFF.

V and J are TRBV6-1 and TRBJ1-5; perhaps TRBD1 as D (6 bases). Looked up from germline, CDR1 is MNHNS and CDR2 is SASEGT. CDR3 length equals 16 residues. V lost 7 bases and J lost 5, with 21 bases in between. In nucleotides, the CDR3 is TGTGCCAGCACCTACCTCCGGGACAAAGGACATCAGCCCCAGCATTTT. Encoded protein: CASTYLRDKGHQPQHF.

The chain combines TRBV5-4 with TRBJ2-7; TRBD1 aligns across 7 bases. Trimming cost V 4 bases and J 2 bases; bases outside gene matches: 12. This CDR3 region has 16 residues. Germline assignment: CDR1 SGHNT and CDR2 YYREEE (reference sequence). The CDR3 bases are TGTGCCAGCAGCCCATTTCCACAGGGGTTCCCCTACGAGCAGTACTTC. Its translation is CASSPFPQGFPYEQYF.

The V and J genes are TRBV2 and TRBJ2-2; D call uncertain. The CDR3 contains 14 residues. Germline CDR1 is SNHLY and CDR2 is FYNNEI. Trimming took off 7 bases at V and 6 bases at J, with 15 bases between the two ends. CDR3 sequence reads: CASTRSSLPGELFF. CDR3 DNA: TGTGCCAGCACCCGAAGTTCGTTGCCCGGGGAGCTGTTTTTT.

This clonotype occurred a few times. The CDR3 spells CASSIRGQDEQFF. In DNA form, the CDR3 reads TGTGCCAGCAGCATCAGGGGGCAGGATGAGCAGTTCTTC. The chain joins TRBV21-1 to TRBJ2-1; the table's D gene call, TRBD1, was not cross checked with the DNA. TRBV21-1 is described as a pseudogene. CDR3 length: 13 amino acids.

The chain recombines TRBV6-2 or TRBV6-3 with TRBJ2-1, with 9 bases lining up with TRBD2. The CDR3 loop spans 16 amino acids. The germline V gene has CDR1 MNHEY and CDR2 SVGEGT. J lost 8 bases, V lost 5 bases, and 13 bases had no gene match. The CDR3: CASSPFGARGGDEQFF. The CDR3 DNA sequence: TGTGCCAGCAGTCCCTTCGGGGCGCGGGGGGGCGATGAGCAGTTCTTC.

DNA for the CDR3: TGTGCCAGCACCCGTGGGATGAACGAGCAGTACTTC. The encoded protein is CASTRGMNEQYF. The genes are TRBV16 and TRBJ2-7; D gene unclear. The CDR3 runs to 12 residues. The ends were cut back, 7 bases at V and 5 bases at J, with 12 bases in the middle. CDR1 and CDR2 (germline): KGHSY, FQNENV.

This clonotype has a handful of counts. The chain couples TRBV7-9 to TRBJ2-7; D perhaps matches TRBD2 (6 bases). V was trimmed by 8 bases and J by 11 bases, leaving 13 bases between them. The CDR3 covers 10 residues. Germline loops: CDR1 SEHNR, CDR2 FQNEAQ (reference sequence). This chain's CDR3 is CASGGSEEYF. In DNA form, the CDR3 reads TGTGCCAGCGGGGGGTCGGAGGAGTACTTC.

The chain combines TRBV9 with TRBJ2-7; D possibly corresponds to TRBD2 (6 bases). CDR3 length: 15 residues. The V gene lost 4 bases and the J gene lost 4 bases, with 18 bases spanning the gap. Germline V gene lookup returns CDR1 SGDLS and CDR2 YYNGEE. CDR3: CASSPWGDGSYEQYF. The CDR3, as DNA: TGTGCCAGCAGCCCCTGGGGGGACGGGTCGTACGAGCAGTACTTC.

V is TRBV4-3 and J is TRBJ1-2, with 9 bases identical to TRBD1. Germline lookup yields CDR1 LGHNA and CDR2 YSLEER. The CDR3 totals 16 residues. Trimming at V came to 4 bases and at J to 9 bases, leaving 15 bases not matched to a gene. The CDR3 here is CASSLKWTGTGSSYTF. DNA of the CDR3: TGCGCCAGCAGCCTCAAATGGACAGGGACAGGGTCAAGCTACACCTTC.

This chain uses TRBV20-1 with TRBJ2-4, with 8 bases matching TRBD2. From germline, CDR1 is DFQATT and CDR2 SNEGSKA (reference sequence). The CDR3 sequence is 15 residues long. J lost 3 bases, V lost 5 bases, and 9 bases had no gene match. CDR3 amino acids: CSARDLAGIKNIQYF. The CDR3 nucleotides are TGCAGTGCTCGGGATTTAGCGGGGATCAAAAACATTCAGTACTTC.